The rows below give T cell receptor beta chains drawn from one sample of a study of blood T cell repertoires in COVID-19. TCRdb keeps only in-frame clones here, not all; method: immunoSEQ multiplex PCR. The repertoire consists of 280,000 or so clones, with 70% to 90% occurring once and the leading ten covering almost 9.5%. Source material: peripheral blood. These receptor sequences come from a man aged 18-30 years with active or convalescent COVID-19. CDR3s include the opening cysteine and the closing phenylalanine or tryptophan. Clone size is stated in some rows and not others, as once, few, many or a class when expanded.

V	J	size	CDR3
TRBV10-3	TRBJ2-7	-	CAISGLAGGISYEQYF
TRBV5-4	TRBJ2-7	once	CASSSGQEAPHEQYF
TRBV4-3	TRBJ1-3	-	CASSPSAGGNTIYF
TRBV5-1	TRBJ1-1	-	CASSWGRGEAFF
TRBV4-3	TRBJ2-5	-	CASSQDLLRGGQETQYF
TRBV19	TRBJ1-5	-	CASSIPSGNQPQHF
TRBV19	TRBJ2-7	-	CASSSAGFSYEQYF
TRBV7-3	TRBJ2-2	once	CASSPRGTENTGELFF
TRBV11-2	TRBJ1-2	-	CASRYGQQPSGRYTF
TRBV14	TRBJ1-2	-	CASSQYNLGYTF
TRBV27	TRBJ2-7	-	CASSDSYGQYF
TRBV3-1/TRBV3-2	TRBJ1-1	-	CASSQSPQGPTEAFF
TRBV6-5	TRBJ1-2	-	CASTGQYGDGYTF
TRBV5-1	TRBJ2-1	-	CASSTSGAWNEQFF